The rows below give T cell receptor beta chains drawn from one sample of a study of blood T cell repertoires in COVID-19. TCRdb keeps only in-frame clones here, not all; method: immunoSEQ multiplex PCR. This table holds approximately 350,000 clones, 80% to 90% found once. The specimen was peripheral blood. These TCRs come from a man aged 25-45 years with active or convalescent COVID-19. Each CDR3 is given with its conserved first and last residue. Each record gives: CDR3 length, clone size, J gene, D gene, V gene, CDR3 DNA, CDR3 protein. D genes are given only for firm matches. Only some rows state a clone size, as once, few, many or a class for expanded clones.

14 once TRBJ2-5 TRBD1 TRBV28 TGTGCCAGCAGCTTCGACAGGGGGCAGGAGACCCAGTACTTC CASSFDRGQETQYF
18 NA TRBJ2-2 TRBD2 TRBV30 TGTGCAACTGGGAGGGCCGGGACTAGACCTTCGAGCACCGGGGAGCTGTTTTTT CATGRAGTRPSSTGELFF
15 NA TRBJ2-5 TRBD2 TRBV9 TGTGCCAGCAGCGTATCCAGCGGGGTCCAAGAGACCCAGTACTTC CASSVSSGVQETQYF
14 NA TRBJ2-3 TRBD1 TRBV6-4 TGTGCCAGCAGCCGGGACAGGGGGGGAGATACGCAGTATTTT CASSRDRGGDTQYF
15 NA TRBJ2-1 NA TRBV5-4 TGTGCCAGCAGCTTGGGGGGGACTGGGGCCAATGAGCAGTTCTTC CASSLGGTGANEQFF
14 NA TRBJ2-3 TRBD2 TRBV10-1 TGCGCCGGCACCCTAGCGGGGGGGCGGGATACGCAGTATTTT CAGTLAGGRDTQYF
13 NA TRBJ1-4 NA TRBV30 TGTGCCTGGACTCGGGACACCTTGAAGAAACTGTTTTTT CAWTRDTLKKLFF
15 NA TRBJ2-7 TRBD1 TRBV27 TGTGCCAGCAGGTGGGCCGGGACAGATTTCTACGAGCAGTACTTC CASRWAGTDFYEQYF
13 NA TRBJ1-2 TRBD1 TRBV27 TGTGCCAGCAGCCTGGGACAGGCAAATGGCTACACCTTC CASSLGQANGYTF
15 NA TRBJ1-2 NA TRBV7-3 TGTGCCAGCAGCCTAACCCCGGGACAACCCTATGGCTACACCTTC CASSLTPGQPYGYTF
14 NA TRBJ1-1 NA TRBV4-3 TGCGCCAGCAGCCAATCCAAGCGGGGCACTGAAGCTTTCTTT CASSQSKRGTEAFF
15 NA TRBJ2-7 TRBD2 TRBV4-2 TGTGCCAGCAGCCCTCCCTCGGGAGGCTCCTACGAGCAGTACTTC CASSPPSGGSYEQYF
14 NA TRBJ2-3 NA TRBV5-4 TGTGCCAGCAGGAGTGGGGGGAGGACAGATACGCAGTATTTT CASRSGGRTDTQYF
15 NA TRBJ2-5 NA TRBV28 TGTGCCAGCAGCCCTTACAGTGGCGATCAAGAGACCCAGTACTTC CASSPYSGDQETQYF
14 NA TRBJ2-7 TRBD2 TRBV5-1 TGCGCCAGCAGCTTGGGCGGGGGGTCCTACGAGCAGTACTTC CASSLGGGSYEQYF
14 NA TRBJ2-1 NA TRBV23-1 TGCGCCAGCCTCTACAGGGGGGGTTACAATGAGCAGTTCTTC CASLYRGGYNEQFF
15 few TRBJ1-3 NA TRBV5-1 TGCGCCAGCAGCTCGGGGGGCTACTCTGGAAACACCATATATTTT CASSSGGYSGNTIYF
15 NA TRBJ2-2 TRBD1 TRBV4-2 TGTGCCAGCAGCCGGGGAGAGGGGACAGACGGGGAGCTGTTTTTT CASSRGEGTDGELFF
15 NA TRBJ1-2 TRBD1 TRBV30 TGTGCCTGGAGTGTACATCGGGACAGATGGTATGGCTACACCTTC CAWSVHRDRWYGYTF
12 NA TRBJ1-1 TRBD1 TRBV5-1 TGCGCCAGCAGTACCGGAGGGGACAGAGCTTTCTTT CASSTGGDRAFF
16 once TRBJ2-1 TRBD1 TRBV14 TGTGCCAGCAGCCTCCGACAGGGTGGTTCCTACAATGAGCAGTTCTTC CASSLRQGGSYNEQFF
16 NA TRBJ2-5 TRBD1 TRBV19 TGTGCCAGTAGTCGGGGACAGGGGGCGCAGAGAGAGACCCAGTACTTC CASSRGQGAQRETQYF
15 NA TRBJ2-7 NA TRBV4-2 TGTGCCAGCAGCCAAGATACGGGTTATTCCTACGAGCAGTACTTC CASSQDTGYSYEQYF
18 NA TRBJ1-4 NA TRBV5-1 TGCGCCAGCAGCTTGGGGGGTCGGGCTCGGGCCGGGGATGAAAAACTGTTTTTT CASSLGGRARAGDEKLFF
17 NA TRBJ1-4 NA TRBV9 TGTGCCAGCAGCTCCCTCCATCAGGGTAACGCTAATGAAAAACTGTTTTTT CASSSLHQGNANEKLFF
14 NA TRBJ1-1 NA TRBV30 TGTGCCTGCAAAATATACAGGGCTGTCACTGAAGCTTTCTTT CACKIYRAVTEAFF
19 NA TRBJ2-1 TRBD2 TRBV2 TGTGCCAGCACTACCCTAGGGTTGCGGGGACTAGCGGTATACAATGAGCAGTTCTTC CASTTLGLRGLAVYNEQFF
13 NA TRBJ1-1 NA TRBV18 TGTGCCAGCTCACCAGGACACAACACTGAAGCTTTCTTT CASSPGHNTEAFF
13 NA TRBJ2-7 TRBD2 TRBV30 TGTGCCTGGATGGCGGGAGACGGGGACGAGCAGTACTTC CAWMAGDGDEQYF
13 NA TRBJ1-3 TRBD1 TRBV2 TGTGCCAGTGACAGGGGATCTGGAAACACCATATATTTT CASDRGSGNTIYF